A selection of T cell receptor beta chains follows, all from one sample in a study of blood T cell repertoires in COVID-19. Libraries were prepared by immunoSEQ multiplex PCR; TCRdb keeps only in-frame clonotypes and omits some of them. The table has about 200,000 clones, 80% to 90% seen once. Sequencing was done on a sample of peripheral blood. All receptors derive from a woman at least 80 years old with acute or convalescent COVID-19. Both conserved end residues are part of each CDR3. The D gene is left open where the match is weak. The size field is filled for only some rows; it gives once, few, many or a size class.

j_gene | d_gene | abundance | v_gene | CDR3aa | CDR3nt
TRBJ1-1 | TRBD1 | NA | TRBV7-9 | CASKTDRDNTEAFF | TGTGCCAGCAAGACGGACAGGGACAACACTGAAGCTTTCTTT
TRBJ2-5 | TRBD2 | NA | TRBV19 | CASSIDAGLQETQYF | TGTGCCAGTAGTATAGATGCGGGACTACAAGAGACCCAGTACTTC
TRBJ1-2 | NA | NA | TRBV6-5 | CASSYGGLYGYTF | TGTGCCAGCAGTTACGGGGGGTTGTATGGCTACACCTTC
TRBJ2-1 | TRBD1 | once | TRBV15 | CATSTRDRTSYNEQFF | TGTGCCACCAGCACCCGGGACAGAACGTCCTACAATGAGCAGTTCTTC
TRBJ2-5 | NA | NA | TRBV7-2 | CASSLAQQETQYF | TGTGCCAGCAGCTTAGCCCAACAAGAGACCCAGTACTTC
TRBJ2-1 | NA | NA | TRBV14 | CASSQQYNEQFF | TGTGCCAGCAGCCAACAATACAATGAGCAGTTCTTC
TRBJ1-5 | NA | many | TRBV18 | CASSPGGRNQPQHF | TGTGCCAGCTCACCGGGGGGGCGCAATCAGCCCCAGCATTTT
TRBJ2-4 | TRBD2 | NA | TRBV4-2 | CASSLLPEGTSGSRAKNIQYF | TGTGCCAGCAGCCTACTCCCCGAGGGGACTAGCGGGAGTCGGGCCAAAAACATTCAGTACTTC
TRBJ2-7 | NA | NA | TRBV9 | CASSVSANSYEQYF | TGTGCCAGCAGCGTCAGTGCAAACTCCTACGAGCAGTACTTC
TRBJ2-1 | TRBD2 | once | TRBV5-4 | CASSPGGLAGMGEQFF | TGTGCCAGCAGCCCGGGAGGACTAGCGGGAATGGGTGAGCAGTTCTTC